A single T cell receptor beta chain is shown here with its context. Its cognate antigen is unknown. The germline CDR1 and CDR2 sequences are SGHDT and YYEEEE. This CDR3 has 14 residues. Unmatched junction bases numbered 3, after V lost 3 bases and J lost 2 bases. The source of the sample is a study of OX40 agonist ivuxolimab in advanced cancers. The study's findings and limits: Clonal expansion from baseline to week 6 occurred in both CD4+ and CD8+ T cells. It was not determined which antigens were specifically recognized by the peripheral T cells that had undergone clonal expansion.

The repertoire was sequenced with immunoSEQ multiplex PCR; TCRdb's copy has only in-frame clones and lacks some. The sample consists of thousands of clones, about nine tenths of them appearing once. The clonotype was recovered from an adult with an advanced solid tumor such as melanoma, head and neck, liver or kidney cancer. The chain links TRBV5-6 to TRBJ2-7, with 9 bases that match TRBD1. Specimen: CD4+ or CD8+ T cells sorted from blood, collected in a trial of the OX40 agonist ivuxolimab. CDR3 coding DNA: TGTGCCAGCAGCTCCGGGACAGGGACCTACGAGCAGTACTTC. Protein: CASSSGTGTYEQYF.